Detailed here is one T cell receptor beta chain. The target antigen is unknown. With 8 bases removed from V and 4 bases from J, the gap between germline ends came to 14 bases. The CDR3 sequence is 13 residues long. The germline V gene encodes CDR1 SNHLY and CDR2 FYNNEI. This entry comes from a study of blood T cells in healthy people across ages. It was with a sample-barcoded 5' primer and a J-beta primer mix that a second PCR of roughly 7 to 12 cycles was run. TCRdb re-analysed the 5' RACE reads in MiXCR, keeping a single row per CDR3 protein. There are some 1.8 million distinct CDR3 sequences in the sample; approximately 39% occur only once, and about 23% lies in the top ten. Broader study findings: Expanded clonotype changes were possibly confounded by unknown donor CMV status.

Sequences were obtained from blood. The sequence was obtained from a human donor in good health. This sequence joins TRBV2 and TRBJ1-2; tentatively, D is TRBD1 (6 bases). The CDR3: CASEGRGGYGYTF. CDR3 DNA sequence: TGTGCCAGCGAGGGCCGAGGGGGCTATGGCTACACCTTC. Together with reference TRBV2 and TRBJ1-2, the CDR3 gives the full variable domain: EPEVTQTPSHQVTQMGQEVILRCVPISNHLYFYWYRQILGQKVEFLVSFYNNEISEKSEIFDDQFSVERPDGSNFTLKIRSTKLEDSAMYFCASEGRGGYGYTFGSGTRLTVV.